This T cell receptor (beta chain) was observed in a study of vaccination effects on CD4 cells after COVID-19. About the study: Both of the two convalescent patients gave a sample, one 16 days and one a week before vaccination.

Using viral peptide pools, the ViraFEST assay grew out antigen-specific CD4+ T cells prior to sequencing. When more than 9 days of culture had elapsed, CD4+ T cells were isolated. Infection with SARS-CoV-2 occurred in the person between March and December 2020, and PCR confirmed it. As regards this clone: What it recognizes is unknown.

Unmatched junction bases numbered 6, after V lost 5 bases and J lost 8 bases. Germline V gene lookup returns CDR1 MNHEY and CDR2 SVGAGI. The CDR3 has 14 amino acids. Clones were read by immunoSEQ multiplex PCR, and TCRdb kept only the in-frame ones, dropping some. The sample includes under 55,000 clones, about three quarters of them seen just once. The gene calls are TRBV6-5 and TRBJ2-3, with 11 nucleotides matching TRBD2. Material: CD4+ T cells from PBMCs cultured with a peptide pool, obtained before COVID-19 vaccination. The TCR comes from a human donor who had a prior SARS-CoV-2 infection. The chain's CDR3 is CASSIKTSGATQYF. CDR3 nucleotide sequence: TGTGCCAGCAGTATAAAGACTAGCGGGGCTACGCAGTATTTT.